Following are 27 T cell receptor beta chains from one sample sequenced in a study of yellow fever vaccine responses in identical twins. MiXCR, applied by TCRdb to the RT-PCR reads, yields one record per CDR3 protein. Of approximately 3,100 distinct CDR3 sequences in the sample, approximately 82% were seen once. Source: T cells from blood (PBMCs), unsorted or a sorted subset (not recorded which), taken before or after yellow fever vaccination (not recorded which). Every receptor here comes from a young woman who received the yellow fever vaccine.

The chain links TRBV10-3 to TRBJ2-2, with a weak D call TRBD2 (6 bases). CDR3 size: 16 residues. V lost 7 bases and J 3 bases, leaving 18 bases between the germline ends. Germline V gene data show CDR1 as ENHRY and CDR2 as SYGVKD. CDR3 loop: CAIKTIGGSDTGELFF. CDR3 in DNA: TGTGCCATCAAGACGATAGGAGGGTCGGACACCGGGGAGCTGTTTTTT.

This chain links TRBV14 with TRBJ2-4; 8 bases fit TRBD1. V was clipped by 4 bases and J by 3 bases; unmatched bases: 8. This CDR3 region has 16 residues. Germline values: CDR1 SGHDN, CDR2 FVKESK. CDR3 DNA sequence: TGTGCCAGCAGCCCTAGACAGGGGCTGGGCAAAAACATTCAGTACTTC. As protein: CASSPRQGLGKNIQYF.

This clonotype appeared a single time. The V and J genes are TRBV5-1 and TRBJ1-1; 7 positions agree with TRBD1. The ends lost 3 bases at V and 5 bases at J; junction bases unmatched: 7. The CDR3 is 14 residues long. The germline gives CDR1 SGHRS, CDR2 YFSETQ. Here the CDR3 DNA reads TGCGCCAGCAGCTCCGAACAGGGGCGGACTGAAGCTTTCTTT. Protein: CASSSEQGRTEAFF.

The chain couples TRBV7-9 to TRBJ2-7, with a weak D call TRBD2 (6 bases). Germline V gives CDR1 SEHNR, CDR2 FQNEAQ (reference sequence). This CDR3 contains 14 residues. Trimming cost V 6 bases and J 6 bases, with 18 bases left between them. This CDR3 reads CASRNTGLGLEQYF. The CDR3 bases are TGTGCCAGCAGGAACACAGGTTTGGGACTCGAGCAGTACTTC.

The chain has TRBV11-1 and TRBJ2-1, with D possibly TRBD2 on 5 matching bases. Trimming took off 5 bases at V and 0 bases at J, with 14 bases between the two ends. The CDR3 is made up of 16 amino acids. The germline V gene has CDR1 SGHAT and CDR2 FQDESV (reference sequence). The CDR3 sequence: CASSPSKGSSYNEQFF. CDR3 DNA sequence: TGTGCCAGCAGCCCCAGTAAAGGGAGCTCCTACAATGAGCAGTTCTTC.

The CDR3 sequence: CSAPDRKNEQFF. CDR3 in DNA: TGCAGCGCCCCGGACAGGAAGAATGAGCAGTTCTTC. V usage is TRBV29-1 and J usage is TRBJ2-1; 7 bases fit TRBD1. The CDR3 length is 12 residues. CDR1 and CDR2 (germline): SQVTM, ANQGSEA. V lost 7 bases, J lost 7 bases, and 7 bases stayed unmatched.

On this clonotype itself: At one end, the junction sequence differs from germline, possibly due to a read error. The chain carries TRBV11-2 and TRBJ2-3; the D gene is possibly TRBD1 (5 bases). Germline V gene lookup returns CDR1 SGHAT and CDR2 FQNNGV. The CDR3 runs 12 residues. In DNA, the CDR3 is TGTGCCAGCAGCTTAGTTGGGCTAGGATGGGGCTTT. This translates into CASSLVGLGWGF.

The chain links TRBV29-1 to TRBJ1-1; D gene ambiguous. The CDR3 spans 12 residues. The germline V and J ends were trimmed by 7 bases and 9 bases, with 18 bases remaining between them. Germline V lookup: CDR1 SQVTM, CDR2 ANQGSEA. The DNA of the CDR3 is TGCAGCGAATCGAGGACGGATGGTAAAGCTTTCTTT. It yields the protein CSESRTDGKAFF.

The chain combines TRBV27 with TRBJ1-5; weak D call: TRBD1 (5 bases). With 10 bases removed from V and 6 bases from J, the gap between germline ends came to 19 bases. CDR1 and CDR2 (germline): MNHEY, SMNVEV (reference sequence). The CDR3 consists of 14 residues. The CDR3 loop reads CATSGWGDAQPQHF. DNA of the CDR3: TGTGCCACCAGCGGGTGGGGGGACGCTCAGCCCCAGCATTTT.

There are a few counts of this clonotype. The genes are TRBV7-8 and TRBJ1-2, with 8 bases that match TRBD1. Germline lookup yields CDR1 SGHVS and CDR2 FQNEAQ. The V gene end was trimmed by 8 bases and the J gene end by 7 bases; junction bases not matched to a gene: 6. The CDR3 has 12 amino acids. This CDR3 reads CASGSGGSGYTF. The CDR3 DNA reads TGTGCCAGCGGTTCAGGGGGCTCTGGCTACACCTTC.

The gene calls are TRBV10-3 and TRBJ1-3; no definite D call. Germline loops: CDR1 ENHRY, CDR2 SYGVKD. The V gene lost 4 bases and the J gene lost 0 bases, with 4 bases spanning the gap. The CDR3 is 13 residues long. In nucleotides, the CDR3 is TGTGCCATCAGTGTGAACTCTGGAAACACCATATATTTT. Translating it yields CAISVNSGNTIYF.

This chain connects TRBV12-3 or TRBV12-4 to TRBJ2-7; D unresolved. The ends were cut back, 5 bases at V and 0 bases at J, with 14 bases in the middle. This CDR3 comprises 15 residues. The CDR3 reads CASSRRPRSSYEQYF. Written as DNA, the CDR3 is TGTGCCAGCAGTCGACGGCCTAGGAGCTCCTACGAGCAGTACTTC.

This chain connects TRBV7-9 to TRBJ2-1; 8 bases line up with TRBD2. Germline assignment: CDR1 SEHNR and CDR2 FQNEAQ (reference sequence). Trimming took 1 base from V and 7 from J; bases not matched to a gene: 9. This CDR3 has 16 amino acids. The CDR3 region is CASSLVGTRVKNEQFF. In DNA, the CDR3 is TGTGCCAGCAGCTTAGTTGGGACTAGGGTTAAAAATGAGCAGTTCTTC.

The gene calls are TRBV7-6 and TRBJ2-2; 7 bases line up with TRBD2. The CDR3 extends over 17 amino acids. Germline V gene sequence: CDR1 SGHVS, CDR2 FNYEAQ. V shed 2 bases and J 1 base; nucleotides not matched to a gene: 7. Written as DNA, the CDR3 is TGTGCCAGCAGCTTATGGATCCAGCGGGAGAACACCGGGGAGCTGTTTTTT. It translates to CASSLWIQRENTGELFF.

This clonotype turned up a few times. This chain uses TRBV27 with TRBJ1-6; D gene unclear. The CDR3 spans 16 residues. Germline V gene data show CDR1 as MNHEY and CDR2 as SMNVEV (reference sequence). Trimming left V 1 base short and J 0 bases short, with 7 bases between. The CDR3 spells CASSLFMSSYNSPLHF. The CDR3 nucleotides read TGTGCCAGCAGTTTATTCATGAGCTCCTATAATTCACCCCTCCACTTT.

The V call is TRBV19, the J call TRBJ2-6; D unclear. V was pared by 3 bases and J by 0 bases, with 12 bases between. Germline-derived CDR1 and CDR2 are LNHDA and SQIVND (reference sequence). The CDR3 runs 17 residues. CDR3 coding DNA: TGTGCCAGTAGTATGGGGTTGCCCGGCTCTGGGGCCAACGTCCTGACTTTC. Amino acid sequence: CASSMGLPGSGANVLTF.

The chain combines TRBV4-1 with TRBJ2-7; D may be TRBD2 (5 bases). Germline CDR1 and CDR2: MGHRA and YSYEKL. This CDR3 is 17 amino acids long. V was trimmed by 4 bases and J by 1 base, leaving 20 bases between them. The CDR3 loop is CASSLSDGVAQSYEQYF. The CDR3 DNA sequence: TGCGCCAGCAGCCTATCAGATGGGGTAGCGCAATCCTACGAGCAGTACTTC.

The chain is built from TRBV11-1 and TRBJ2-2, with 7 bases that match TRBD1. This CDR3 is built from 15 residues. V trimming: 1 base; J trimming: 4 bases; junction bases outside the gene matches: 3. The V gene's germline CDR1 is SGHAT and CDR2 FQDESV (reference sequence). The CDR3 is CASSLGWTGTGELFF. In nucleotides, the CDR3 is TGTGCCAGCAGCTTAGGGTGGACAGGCACCGGGGAGCTGTTTTTT. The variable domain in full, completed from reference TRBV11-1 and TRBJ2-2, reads EAEVAQSPRYKITEKSQAVAFWCDPISGHATLYWYRQILGQGPELLVQFQDESVVDDSQLPKDRFSAERLKGVDSTLKIQPAELGDSAMYLCASSLGWTGTGELFFGEGSRLTVL.

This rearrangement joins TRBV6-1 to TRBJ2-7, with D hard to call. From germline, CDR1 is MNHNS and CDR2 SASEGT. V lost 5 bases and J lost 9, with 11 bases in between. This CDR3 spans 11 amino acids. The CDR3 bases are TGTGCCAGCAGTCAGGCACATAGGCAGTACTTC. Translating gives CASSQAHRQYF.

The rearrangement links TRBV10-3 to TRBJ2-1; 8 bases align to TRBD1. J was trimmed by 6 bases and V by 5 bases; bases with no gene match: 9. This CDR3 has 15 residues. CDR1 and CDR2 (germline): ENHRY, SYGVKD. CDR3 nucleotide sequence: TGTGCCATCAGTAGGCTTGGGACAGGTCCCAATGAGCAGTTCTTC. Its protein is CAISRLGTGPNEQFF.

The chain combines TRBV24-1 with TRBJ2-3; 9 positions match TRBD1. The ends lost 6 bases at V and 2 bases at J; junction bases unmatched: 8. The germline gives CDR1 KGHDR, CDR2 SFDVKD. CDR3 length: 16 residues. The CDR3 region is CATSKPGTGNTDTQYF. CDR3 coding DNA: TGTGCCACCAGTAAACCCGGGACAGGGAACACAGATACGCAGTATTTT.

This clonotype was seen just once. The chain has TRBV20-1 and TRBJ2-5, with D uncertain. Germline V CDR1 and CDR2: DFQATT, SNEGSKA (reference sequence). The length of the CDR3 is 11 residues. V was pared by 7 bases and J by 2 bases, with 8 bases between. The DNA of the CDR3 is TGCAGTGGGAAGCGACAAGAGACCCAGTACTTC. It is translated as CSGKRQETQYF.

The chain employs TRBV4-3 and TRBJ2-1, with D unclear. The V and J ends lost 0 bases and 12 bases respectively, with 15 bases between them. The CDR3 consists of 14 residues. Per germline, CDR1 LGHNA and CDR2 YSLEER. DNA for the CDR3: TGCGCCAGCAGCCAAGATCCGCGCTCCGACGGGCAGTTCTTC. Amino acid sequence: CASSQDPRSDGQFF.

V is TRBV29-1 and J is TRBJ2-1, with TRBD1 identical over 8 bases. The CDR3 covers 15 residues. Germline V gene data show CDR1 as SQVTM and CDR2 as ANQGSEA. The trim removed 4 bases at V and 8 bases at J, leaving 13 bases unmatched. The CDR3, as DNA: TGCAGCGTTGCCCCAATGACAGGGGCGCCTGATGAGCAGTTCTTC. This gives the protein CSVAPMTGAPDEQFF.

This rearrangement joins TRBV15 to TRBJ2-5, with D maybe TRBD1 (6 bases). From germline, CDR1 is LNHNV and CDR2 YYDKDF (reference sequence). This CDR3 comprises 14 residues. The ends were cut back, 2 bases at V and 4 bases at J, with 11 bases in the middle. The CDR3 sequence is CATSRRDKGETQYF. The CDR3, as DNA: TGTGCCACCAGCAGACGGGACAAGGGAGAGACCCAGTACTTC. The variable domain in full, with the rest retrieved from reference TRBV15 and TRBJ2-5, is DAMVIQNPRYQVTQFGKPVTLSCSQTLNHNVMYWYQQKSSQAPKLLFHYYDKDFNNEADTPDNFQSRRPNTSFCFLDIRSPGLGDTAMYLCATSRRDKGETQYFGPGTRLLVL.

The CDR3 bases are TGTGCCAGCAGCCAAGTCGACGCTAGCGGGAGCTCAGTGGTCTACGAGCAGTACTTC. Translation: CASSQVDASGSSVVYEQYF. The chain uses TRBV4-2 and TRBJ2-7, with TRBD2 matching 10 bases. Germline assignment: CDR1 LGHNA and CDR2 YNFKEQ. This CDR3 has 19 amino acids. With 1 base clipped from V and 3 bases from J, the junction kept 15 bases outside the gene matches.

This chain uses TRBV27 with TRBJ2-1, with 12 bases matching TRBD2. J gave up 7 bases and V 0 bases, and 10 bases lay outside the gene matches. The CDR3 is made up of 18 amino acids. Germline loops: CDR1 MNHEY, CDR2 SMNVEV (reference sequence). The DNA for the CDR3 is TGTGCCAGCAGTTTATCGATGCGACTAGCGGGAGCCGCTAATGAGCAGTTCTTC. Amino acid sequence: CASSLSMRLAGAANEQFF.